This T cell receptor (beta chain) was identified during a study of blood T cell repertoires in COVID-19. Study details: Acute and convalescent COVID-19 specimens originated in the United States, Italy and Spain.

The germline V gene encodes CDR1 MRHNA and CDR2 SNTAGT. The CDR3 is made up of 15 amino acids. V lost 5 bases to trimming and J lost 9 bases; unmatched junction nucleotides: 10. Authors' data handling: Cell counts per sample came from amplifying reference gene primers. Repertoires were generated with immunoSEQ multiplex PCR, while TCRdb's copy carries only in-frame clones and drops some. Clone size and the V and J calls come from that table; the DNA yielded D and trimming. The sample lists hundreds of thousands of clones, roughly 85% occurring once. All recovered Cohort 3 donors got two negative PCRs, got clearance, or saw symptom resolution. This clone turned up a few times.

This sequence originates from a young man who had recovered from COVID-19. The sample comprised PBMCs or T cells enriched from blood (not recorded which). The chain links TRBV6-4 to TRBJ1-6, with 7 nucleotides matching TRBD1. CDR3 sequence reads: CASSNRQGEGSPLHF. In DNA form, the CDR3 reads TGTGCCAGCAGTAACCGACAGGGCGAAGGTTCACCCCTCCACTTT.